The rows below give T cell receptor beta chains drawn from one sample of a study of blood T cell repertoires in COVID-19. Assay: immunoSEQ multiplex PCR; the TCRdb copy retains only in-frame clones and omits some. This repertoire shows around 100,000 clones, roughly 86% found once; its top ten account for around 7.4%. Sequencing used peripheral blood. The receptor source for this set is a human donor with acute or convalescent COVID-19. The donor label of this sample is uncertain. Both conserved end residues are part of each CDR3. A D gene is named only where the DNA matches it firmly. Clone size is given for some rows only: seen once, a few or many times, or a class if the clone is expanded.

V gene,D gene,J gene,clone size,CDR3 protein,CDR3 DNA
TRBV9,TRBD1,TRBJ2-7,.,CASSARLGQGYEQYF,TGTGCCAGCAGCGCCCGGTTGGGACAGGGCTACGAGCAGTACTTC
TRBV14,.,TRBJ1-4,.,CASEAGAGEKLFF,TGTGCCAGCGAGGCAGGGGCGGGTGAAAAACTGTTTTTT
TRBV5-1,.,TRBJ2-3,.,CASSLQGSDTQYF,TGCGCCAGCAGCTTACAGGGCTCAGATACGCAGTATTTT
TRBV9,.,TRBJ1-1,.,CASSGEGGDTEAFF,TGTGCCAGCAGCGGAGAGGGAGGGGACACTGAAGCTTTCTTT
TRBV7-9,.,TRBJ2-5,.,CASSLQGERGETQYF,TGTGCCAGCAGCCTACAGGGCGAAAGGGGTGAGACCCAGTACTTC
TRBV18,.,TRBJ2-7,.,CASSPGTTYEQYF,TGTGCCAGCTCACCAGGGACAACCTACGAGCAGTACTTC
TRBV5-1,.,TRBJ1-2,.,CASSSTTGRDGYTF,TGCGCCAGCAGCTCCACGACAGGACGGGATGGCTACACCTTC
TRBV6-5,.,TRBJ1-1,.,CASRGSPGTEAFF,TGTGCCAGTAGGGGATCCCCGGGCACTGAAGCTTTCTTT
TRBV7-2,TRBD2,TRBJ2-5,.,CASSPRGRRGRKETQYF,TGTGCCAGCAGCCCCCGAGGTCGGCGGGGGAGGAAAGAGACCCAGTACTTC
TRBV10-3,TRBD2,TRBJ2-1,.,CAISGLAGGLNEQFF,TGTGCCATCAGCGGACTAGCGGGGGGGCTTAATGAGCAGTTCTTC
TRBV2,.,TRBJ1-5,.,CASSEALQSAPQHF,TGTGCCAGCAGTGAAGCGCTTCAGTCCGCGCCCCAGCATTTT
TRBV25-1,.,TRBJ2-5,.,CASSDTRQSQETQYF,TGTGCCAGCAGTGACACTCGACAGTCTCAAGAGACCCAGTACTTC
TRBV9,.,TRBJ2-6,.,CASSPRRAVSGANVLTF,TGTGCCAGCAGCCCCCGGCGGGCAGTATCTGGGGCCAACGTCCTGACTTTC
TRBV6-2/TRBV6-3,TRBD1,TRBJ1-1,.,CASSYLRTGANTEAFF,TGTGCCAGCAGTTACTTGAGGACAGGGGCGAACACTGAAGCTTTCTTT
TRBV6-5,.,TRBJ1-4,few,CASKRRTNEKLFF,TGTGCCAGCAAAAGGCGGACTAATGAAAAACTGTTTTTT
TRBV7-2,.,TRBJ2-7,.,CASSQAVRGSEQYF,TGTGCCAGCAGCCAAGCGGTCAGGGGAAGCGAGCAGTACTTC
TRBV14,.,TRBJ2-3,.,CASSQDPRRSTDTQYF,TGTGCCAGCAGCCAAGACCCTAGGCGGAGCACAGATACGCAGTATTTT
TRBV19,TRBD1,TRBJ1-2,.,CASSMWQGASGYTF,TGTGCCAGTAGTATGTGGCAGGGGGCGAGTGGCTACACCTTC
TRBV28,.,TRBJ1-2,.,CASSPRDTGLGYTF,TGTGCCAGCAGTCCTCGGGACACGGGGCTCGGCTACACCTTC
TRBV5-1,TRBD1,TRBJ1-2,.,CASSLDRDRAYGYTF,TGCGCCAGCAGCTTGGACCGGGACAGGGCGTATGGCTACACCTTC
TRBV6-6,TRBD1,TRBJ2-5,.,CASSFHPQGQTETQYF,TGTGCCAGCAGTTTCCACCCACAGGGACAGACGGAGACCCAGTACTTC
TRBV19,TRBD1,TRBJ2-7,.,CASSIDRGSYEQYF,TGTGCCAGTAGTATCGACAGGGGCTCCTACGAGCAGTACTTC
TRBV4-2,TRBD2,TRBJ2-1,.,CASSQDRLAGGTQFF,TGTGCCAGCAGCCAAGATAGGCTAGCGGGGGGGACGCAGTTCTTC
TRBV30,.,TRBJ2-5,.,CAWSPLGLGKETQYF,TGTGCCTGGAGTCCCCTGGGACTGGGAAAAGAGACCCAGTACTTC
TRBV6-5,TRBD1,TRBJ2-2,.,CASTVQTGKAGELFF,TGTGCCAGCACAGTACAGACAGGGAAGGCCGGGGAGCTGTTTTTT
TRBV7-9,.,TRBJ2-2,.,CVLKKSANTGELFF,TGTGTTTTGAAGAAGAGCGCGAACACCGGGGAGCTGTTTTTT
TRBV30,.,TRBJ2-7,few,CAFYGGRGSYEQYF,TGTGCCTTCTACGGCGGCAGGGGCTCCTACGAGCAGTACTTC
TRBV19,.,TRBJ1-3,few,CASSTGTPNSGNTIYF,TGTGCCAGTAGTACCGGGACTCCCAACTCTGGAAACACCATATATTTT
TRBV5-1,TRBD1,TRBJ2-7,few,CASSRLPTGASYEQYF,TGCGCCAGCAGCCGCCTCCCGACAGGGGCGAGCTACGAGCAGTACTTC
TRBV4-1,.,TRBJ1-2,.,CASSTTGRDGYTF,TGCGCCAGCAGCACAACAGGGAGAGATGGCTACACCTTC
TRBV4-2,TRBD1,TRBJ1-3,once,CASSQEGGSYSGNTIYF,TGTGCCAGCAGCCAAGAAGGGGGCAGTTACTCTGGAAACACCATATATTTT
TRBV4-1,TRBD1,TRBJ1-1,few,CASSRLGQGNTEAFF,TGCGCCAGCAGTCGCCTGGGACAGGGGAACACTGAAGCTTTCTTT
TRBV2,.,TRBJ1-1,.,CASSVWGVLNTEAFF,TGTGCCAGCAGTGTTTGGGGGGTTCTGAACACTGAAGCTTTCTTT
TRBV6-5,TRBD2,TRBJ2-1,.,CASRKLAGGKNEQFF,TGTGCCAGCAGAAAACTAGCGGGAGGCAAGAATGAGCAGTTCTTC
TRBV11-2,.,TRBJ2-7,once,CASSAPIPRDEQYF,TGTGCCAGCAGCGCCCCTATCCCGAGGGACGAGCAGTACTTC
TRBV11-2,.,TRBJ2-7,.,CATGTYEQYF,TGTGCAACAGGAACCTACGAGCAGTACTTC
TRBV18,TRBD2,TRBJ2-1,.,CASSLLLAGYNEQFF,TGTGCCAGCTCACTTTTGCTAGCGGGATACAATGAGCAGTTCTTC
TRBV10-2,.,TRBJ1-1,.,CASSRPGGRGGTEAFF,TGCGCCAGCAGTCGACCCGGGGGGAGGGGAGGCACTGAAGCTTTCTTT
TRBV5-1,TRBD2,TRBJ2-1,.,CASSLGGGASYNEQFF,TGCGCCAGCAGCTTGGGCGGGGGGGCTTCTTACAATGAGCAGTTCTTC
TRBV5-5,TRBD2,TRBJ2-2,.,CASSFLAGGRTGELFF,TGTGCCAGCAGCTTCCTAGCGGGGGGCCGCACCGGGGAGCTGTTTTTT
TRBV10-3,.,TRBJ2-7,.,CAVSRENYEQYF,TGTGCCGTTTCCAGGGAAAACTACGAGCAGTACTTC
TRBV6-6,.,TRBJ1-2,.,CASTITGGENYGYTF,TGTGCCAGCACCATTACGGGCGGGGAAAACTATGGCTACACCTTC
TRBV5-1,.,TRBJ2-3,.,CASSFDAGNGDTQYF,TGCGCCAGCAGCTTTGATGCGGGGAATGGTGATACGCAGTATTTT
TRBV12-3/TRBV12-4,.,TRBJ2-1,.,CASEKGYNEQFF,TGTGCCAGCGAGAAGGGGTACAATGAGCAGTTCTTC
TRBV28,.,TRBJ1-3,.,CASSSHRVGAGNTIYF,TGTGCCAGCAGTTCACACAGGGTCGGAGCGGGAAACACCATATATTTT
TRBV9,TRBD1,TRBJ2-2,.,CASSPRQGLDGELFF,TGTGCCAGCAGCCCCAGACAGGGGCTAGACGGGGAGCTGTTTTTT
TRBV11-3,TRBD1,TRBJ1-1,.,CASSFLTGVKAEAFF,TGTGCCAGCAGCTTCCTGACAGGGGTAAAGGCTGAAGCTTTCTTT
TRBV6-2/TRBV6-3,TRBD1,TRBJ2-7,.,CASSYSTDRTGKSYEQYF,TGTGCCAGCAGTTACTCCACCGACCGGACAGGGAAGTCCTACGAGCAGTACTTC
TRBV9,.,TRBJ2-3,.,CASSVGAGTDTQYF,TGTGCCAGCAGCGTAGGGGCCGGCACAGATACGCAGTATTTT
TRBV19,.,TRBJ2-2,.,CASSPRGGAGELFF,TGTGCCAGTAGTCCGCGCGGCGGAGCCGGAGAGCTGTTTTTT
TRBV5-1,TRBD2,TRBJ2-3,.,CASSLGTSGGTDTQYF,TGCGCCAGCAGCCTCGGGACTAGCGGGGGGACAGATACGCAGTATTTT
TRBV5-1,.,TRBJ1-2,.,CASRGGGSQNSGYTF,TGCGCCAGCAGAGGGGGGGGGTCCCAAAATTCTGGCTACACCTTC